The 18 T cell receptor beta chains below all came from one sample that was sequenced in a study of blood T cell repertoires in COVID-19. TCRdb's table, derived via immunoSEQ multiplex PCR, lists solely in-frame clones and lacks some. The profile covers about 230,000 clones, with 70% to 90% appearing a single time and roughly 10% taken by the ten largest. Material for sequencing was peripheral blood. Source of these receptors: a man aged 50-60 years with COVID-19, enrolled during active disease.

This sequence joins TRBV29-1 and TRBJ2-7; TRBD1 aligns across 7 bases. The CDR3 is made up of 13 amino acids. CDR1 is SQVTM, CDR2 ANQGSEA, per germline. The ends lost 7 bases at V and 0 bases at J; junction bases unmatched: 6. CDR3 coding DNA: TGCAGCGCAACGGGACAGAGCTCCTACGAGCAGTACTTC. This encodes CSATGQSSYEQYF.

The rearrangement joins TRBV15 to TRBJ1-5, with 7 bases identical to TRBD1. The CDR3 totals 15 residues. Looked up from germline, CDR1 is LNHNV and CDR2 is YYDKDF (reference sequence). V dropped 2 bases and J dropped 3; count of bases not matched to a gene: 4. The CDR3 region is CATSRPDRVNQPQHF. The DNA for the CDR3 is TGTGCCACCAGCAGACCCGACAGGGTCAATCAGCCCCAGCATTTT.

This chain uses TRBV5-6 with TRBJ1-5; D unclear. CDR3 length: 15 amino acids. V lost 2 bases and J 2 bases, leaving 11 bases between the germline ends. The V gene's germline CDR1 is SGHDT and CDR2 YYEEEE. CDR3 loop: CASSFGRRGNQPQHF. The CDR3 DNA is TGTGCCAGCAGCTTTGGCAGGAGGGGCAATCAGCCCCAGCATTTT.

The chain combines TRBV18 with TRBJ2-5; D unclear. CDR3 length: 13 residues. Trimming pared 0 bases from V and 1 base from J, leaving 3 bases between. CDR1 and CDR2 (germline): KGHSH, LQKENI. In DNA, the CDR3 is TGTGCCAGCTCACCACCCGGCCAAGAGACCCAGTACTTC. Its protein product is CASSPPGQETQYF.

The J gene is TRBJ1-6, the V gene TRBV29-1; D is possibly TRBD1 (6 bases). There are 15 residues in the CDR3. V dropped 5 bases and J dropped 4 bases, with 15 bases sitting between them. Germline CDR1 reads SQVTM; CDR2 reads ANQGSEA. CDR3 sequence: CSVTLTGQYNSPLHF. CDR3 DNA sequence: TGCAGCGTTACTCTTACAGGGCAGTATAATTCACCCCTCCACTTT.

This rearrangement joins TRBV28 to TRBJ1-1, with D possibly matching TRBD1 (6 bases). This CDR3 has 15 amino acids. The V end lost 4 bases, the J end lost 1 base, and 13 bases lay between the germline ends. Germline V gene data show CDR1 as MDHEN and CDR2 as SYDVKM. The CDR3, as DNA: TGTGCCAGCAGTTCTCCGTGGGGACAGAACACTGAAGCTTTCTTT. Translated: CASSSPWGQNTEAFF.

There are many counts of this clone. The V and J genes are TRBV7-2 and TRBJ1-3; tentative D call: TRBD1 (5 bases). The CDR3 spans 13 residues. Germline V gives CDR1 SGHTA, CDR2 FQGNSA. V was clipped by 7 bases and J by 0 bases, with 7 bases between them. CDR3 DNA sequence: TGTGCCAGCACCCAGGGCTCTGGAAACACCATATATTTT. This codes for CASTQGSGNTIYF.

The genes are TRBV7-8 and TRBJ2-2, with D possibly matching TRBD2 (6 bases). This CDR3 region has 15 residues. Germline V gives CDR1 SGHVS, CDR2 FQNEAQ. Trimming pared 5 bases from V and 5 bases from J, leaving 15 bases between. The CDR3 DNA follows: TGTGCCAGCAGCGCAGGGACTGGTGGGACCGGGGAGCTGTTTTTT. The encoded protein is CASSAGTGGTGELFF.

This clone has just one count. The chain recombines TRBV30 with TRBJ2-5; possible D gene TRBD2, 5 bases. Germline V gene lookup returns CDR1 GTSNPN and CDR2 SVGIG (reference sequence). This CDR3 has 14 residues. The ends were cut back, 0 bases at V and 7 bases at J, with 15 bases in the middle. Here the CDR3 reads CAWSVLGYRGTQYF. The CDR3 bases are TGTGCCTGGAGTGTACTAGGATATCGCGGGACCCAGTACTTC.

This clone was counted only a few times. The chain employs TRBV7-8 and TRBJ2-1, with D perhaps TRBD1 (5 bases). The germline gives CDR1 SGHVS, CDR2 FQNEAQ. The length of the CDR3 is 15 residues. Trimming left V 1 base short and J 8 bases short, with 15 bases between. For the CDR3, the DNA is TGTGCCAGCAGCTTAGAGGCAGGGCCTATGGATGAGCAGTTCTTC. Its protein product is CASSLEAGPMDEQFF.

V gene TRBV19 combines with J gene TRBJ2-2; 10 bases fit TRBD1. V lost 5 bases, J lost 6 bases, and 3 bases stayed unmatched. Germline values: CDR1 LNHDA, CDR2 SQIVND (reference sequence). The CDR3 is 14 residues long. CDR3 nucleotides: TGTGCCAGTAGTCCCGGACAGGGGGCCGGGGAGCTGTTTTTT. Residues: CASSPGQGAGELFF.

The rearrangement joins TRBV9 to TRBJ1-1; D unresolved. CDR1 is SGDLS, CDR2 YYNGEE, per germline. This CDR3 is 16 amino acids long. Trimming took off 3 bases at V and 0 bases at J, with 15 bases between the two ends. Here the CDR3 reads CASSGRAGRMNTEAFF. The DNA for the CDR3 is TGTGCCAGCAGCGGGCGGGCAGGACGGATGAACACTGAAGCTTTCTTT.

The CDR3 loop is CASSLLGDQETQYF. DNA of the CDR3: TGTGCCAGCTCCCTTCTGGGCGACCAAGAGACCCAGTACTTC. The chain is built from TRBV18 and TRBJ2-5; no definite D call. Per germline, CDR1 KGHSH and CDR2 LQKENI. V lost 6 bases and J 0 bases, leaving 11 bases between the germline ends. This CDR3 is 14 amino acids long.

The gene calls are TRBV27 and TRBJ2-1, with 8 bases fitting TRBD1. Per germline, CDR1 MNHEY and CDR2 SMNVEV (reference sequence). CDR3 length: 16 residues. V lost 0 bases and J lost 9; bases outside the gene matches: 10. CDR3 protein: CASSLSFRGLSIEQFF. The CDR3 nucleotides read TGTGCCAGCAGTTTATCGTTCAGGGGGCTTTCAATTGAGCAGTTCTTC.

The chain uses TRBV19 and TRBJ1-1, with D perhaps matching TRBD1 (5 bases). The ends were cut back, 3 bases at V and 5 bases at J, with 13 bases in the middle. This CDR3 is built from 14 residues. Germline V gene lookup returns CDR1 LNHDA and CDR2 SQIVND (reference sequence). The CDR3 loop reads CASSIYDSGTEAFF. The CDR3 DNA is TGTGCCAGTAGTATCTACGACAGTGGAACTGAAGCTTTCTTT.

This clone was detected only once. The chain joins TRBV27 to TRBJ2-7; TRBD2 is a possible D gene (5 bases). Trimming shortened V by 5 bases and J by 6 bases, and 17 bases separated the two germline ends. Germline values: CDR1 MNHEY, CDR2 SMNVEV (reference sequence). The CDR3 contains 14 residues. The CDR3 protein is CASSPKRTEGEQYF. DNA of the CDR3: TGTGCCAGCAGTCCCAAGAGGACCGAGGGCGAGCAGTACTTC.

V usage is TRBV2 and J usage is TRBJ2-5; TRBD1 matches 7 bases. Germline CDR1 is SNHLY and CDR2 is FYNNEI. With V trimmed by 4 bases and J by 5 bases, 7 bases remained unmatched. The CDR3 length is 14 residues. Here the CDR3 reads CASSGTGVGETQYF. The CDR3 coding sequence is TGTGCCAGCAGTGGTACAGGGGTAGGGGAGACCCAGTACTTC.

The V gene is TRBV19, the J gene TRBJ1-5; no definite D call. V lost 7 bases to trimming and J lost 0 bases, with 7 bases between them. CDR1 and CDR2 from the germline V gene are LNHDA and SQIVND (reference sequence). This CDR3 contains 13 residues. For the CDR3, the DNA is TGTGCCAGTAACGGGGTTAGCAATCAGCCCCAGCATTTT. Encoded protein: CASNGVSNQPQHF.